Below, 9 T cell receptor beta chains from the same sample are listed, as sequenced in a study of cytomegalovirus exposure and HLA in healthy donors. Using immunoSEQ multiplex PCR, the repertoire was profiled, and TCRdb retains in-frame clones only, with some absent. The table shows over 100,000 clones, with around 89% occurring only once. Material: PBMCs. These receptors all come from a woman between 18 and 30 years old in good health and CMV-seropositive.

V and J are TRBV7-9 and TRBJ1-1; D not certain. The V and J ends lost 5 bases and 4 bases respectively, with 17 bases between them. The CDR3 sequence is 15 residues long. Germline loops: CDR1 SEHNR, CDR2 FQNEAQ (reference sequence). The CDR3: CASSPPANSGTEAFF. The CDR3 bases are TGTGCCAGCAGCCCCCCGGCTAACTCGGGCACTGAAGCTTTCTTT.

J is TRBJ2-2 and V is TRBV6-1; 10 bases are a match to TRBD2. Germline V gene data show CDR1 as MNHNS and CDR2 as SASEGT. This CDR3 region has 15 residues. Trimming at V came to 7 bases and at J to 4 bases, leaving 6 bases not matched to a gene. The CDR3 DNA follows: TGTGCCAGCATTGAGCGGGAGGGCGTCACCGGGGAGCTGTTTTTT. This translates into CASIEREGVTGELFF.

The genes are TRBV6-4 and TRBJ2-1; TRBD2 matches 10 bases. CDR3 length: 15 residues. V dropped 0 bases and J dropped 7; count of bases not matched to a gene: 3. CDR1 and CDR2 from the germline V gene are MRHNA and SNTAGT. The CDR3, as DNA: TGTGCCAGCAGTGACTCGGGACTAGCGAGAAATGAGCAGTTCTTC. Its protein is CASSDSGLARNEQFF.

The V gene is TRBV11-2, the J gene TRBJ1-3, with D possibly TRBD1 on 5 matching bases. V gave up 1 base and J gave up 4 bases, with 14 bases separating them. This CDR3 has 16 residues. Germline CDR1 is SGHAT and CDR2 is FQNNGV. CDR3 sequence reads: CASSLVRGAPGNTIYF. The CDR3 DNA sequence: TGTGCCAGCAGCTTAGTCCGCGGGGCTCCAGGAAACACCATATATTTT.

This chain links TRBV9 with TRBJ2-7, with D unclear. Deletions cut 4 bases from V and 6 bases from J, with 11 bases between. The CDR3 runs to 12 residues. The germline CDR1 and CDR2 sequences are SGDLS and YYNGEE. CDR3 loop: CASSRSGAEQYF. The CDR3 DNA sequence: TGTGCCAGCAGCCGGAGTGGTGCCGAGCAGTACTTC.

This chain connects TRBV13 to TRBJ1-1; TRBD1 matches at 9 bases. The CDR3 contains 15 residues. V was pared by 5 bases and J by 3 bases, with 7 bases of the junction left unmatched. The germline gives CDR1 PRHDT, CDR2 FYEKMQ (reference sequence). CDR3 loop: CASSAWTGEDTEAFF. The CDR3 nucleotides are TGTGCCAGCAGCGCCTGGACAGGGGAAGACACTGAAGCTTTCTTT.

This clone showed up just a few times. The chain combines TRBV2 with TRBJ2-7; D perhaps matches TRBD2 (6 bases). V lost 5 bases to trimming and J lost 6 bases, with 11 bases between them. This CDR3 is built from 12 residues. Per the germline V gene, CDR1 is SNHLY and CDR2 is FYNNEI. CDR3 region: CASSRLGPEQYF. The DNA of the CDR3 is TGTGCCAGCAGTAGACTAGGTCCCGAGCAGTACTTC.

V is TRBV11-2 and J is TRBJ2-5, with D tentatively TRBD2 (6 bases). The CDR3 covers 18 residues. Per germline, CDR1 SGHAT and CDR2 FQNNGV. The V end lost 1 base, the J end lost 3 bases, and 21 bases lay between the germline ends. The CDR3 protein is CASSLALQGGRAKETQYF. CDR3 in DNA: TGTGCCAGCAGCTTAGCGCTGCAGGGAGGACGGGCTAAAGAGACCCAGTACTTC.

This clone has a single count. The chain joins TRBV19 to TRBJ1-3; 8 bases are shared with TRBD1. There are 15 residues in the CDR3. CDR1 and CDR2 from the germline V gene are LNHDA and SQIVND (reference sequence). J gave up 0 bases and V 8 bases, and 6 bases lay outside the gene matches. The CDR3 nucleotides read TGTGCCAGTTTCCCAGGGGGCCTCTCTGGAAACACCATATATTTT. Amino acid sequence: CASFPGGLSGNTIYF.